Below are 15 T cell receptor beta chains sequenced from a single sample in a study of CD8 T cells in ankylosing spondylitis. TCRdb re-derived calls from the 5' RACE reads in MiXCR, one entry per CDR3 protein. The repertoire consists of some 52,000 distinct CDR3 sequences, with approximately 7.4% occurring once and the leading ten covering approximately 8%. The specimen was blood, either unsorted or a sorted T cell fraction (not recorded which). The origin of the receptors is a female donor with ankylosing spondylitis or in good health (not recorded which).

This clonotype was observed many times. V is TRBV12-3 or TRBV12-4 and J is TRBJ2-2, with 9 bases aligning to TRBD1. The V and J ends lost 3 bases and 5 bases, in that order; junction bases with no gene match: 4. The CDR3 spans 15 residues. The CDR3 DNA reads TGTGCCAGCAGTTTTGGACAGGGGTGGACCGGGGAGCTGTTTTTT. Residues: CASSFGQGWTGELFF.

This clonotype was found many times. V is TRBV6-1 and J is TRBJ2-2; D is uncertain. Trimming stripped 6 bases from V and 7 bases from J, with 15 bases between. The CDR3 spans 14 residues. Germline lookup yields CDR1 MNHNS and CDR2 SASEGT. The CDR3: CASSPFTGLGELFF. The CDR3 bases are TGTGCCAGCAGCCCCTTCACTGGGCTCGGGGAGCTGTTTTTT.

This clonotype came up many times. The chain has TRBV27 and TRBJ1-5; perhaps TRBD1 as D (6 bases). V gave up 5 bases and J gave up 7 bases, with 12 bases separating them. Germline V lookup: CDR1 MNHEY, CDR2 SMNVEV (reference sequence). The CDR3 is 13 amino acids. The CDR3 nucleotides are TGTGCCAGCAGTATACAGGGTGACCAGCCCCAGCATTTT. It translates to CASSIQGDQPQHF.

This clonotype was detected ten times or more. This rearrangement joins TRBV9 to TRBJ2-1, with TRBD2 matching over 10 bases. This CDR3 is built from 16 residues. J was trimmed by 2 bases and V by 4 bases; bases with no gene match: 6. CDR1 is SGDLS and CDR2 is YYNGEE in the germline V gene. The CDR3: CASSRTGTSAYNEQFF. Written as DNA, the CDR3 is TGTGCCAGCAGCAGAACCGGGACTAGCGCCTACAATGAGCAGTTCTTC.

This clonotype was recorded many times. The chain recombines TRBV10-2 with TRBJ2-3; 10 nucleotides align to TRBD2. The CDR3 has 16 residues. V was pared by 5 bases and J by 3 bases, with 8 bases of the junction left unmatched. The germline V gene has CDR1 WSHSY and CDR2 SAAADI. The DNA for the CDR3 is TGCGCCAGCAGTCAGCGGGGGGGCCTTTTAACAGATACGCAGTATTTT. Translating it yields CASSQRGGLLTDTQYF.

This clonotype was observed many times. This chain joins TRBV20-1 and TRBJ2-4, with D perhaps TRBD1 (6 bases). Germline V gives CDR1 DFQATT, CDR2 SNEGSKA (reference sequence). V was trimmed by 2 bases and J by 0 bases, leaving 14 bases between them. This CDR3 region has 16 residues. CDR3 amino acids: CSARPRWGLAKNIQYF. The CDR3 DNA sequence: TGCAGTGCTAGACCCCGATGGGGGCTAGCCAAAAACATTCAGTACTTC.

In this sample, this clonotype turned up many times. The J gene is TRBJ1-5, the V gene TRBV10-3; D possibly corresponds to TRBD1 (6 bases). This CDR3 has 15 residues. CDR1 is ENHRY and CDR2 is SYGVKD in the germline V gene. The V end lost 6 bases, the J end lost 3 bases, and 15 bases lay between the germline ends. The CDR3 region has the DNA TGTGCCATCAGGGGGGCTACCGGGTCCAATCAGCCCCAGCATTTT. Amino acids: CAIRGATGSNQPQHF.

This clonotype has only one observation. CDR3 residues: CSDRPGQDYEQYV. The CDR3 DNA is TGCAGTGATCGCCCAGGACAGGACTACGAGCAGTACGTC. This chain uses TRBV20-1 with TRBJ2-7; 7 nucleotides line up with TRBD1. CDR3 length: 13 amino acids. The V and J ends lost 7 bases and 3 bases, in that order; junction bases with no gene match: 9. Germline V gives CDR1 DFQATT, CDR2 SNEGSKA (reference sequence).

The sample holds many counts of this clonotype. The CDR3: CASSLGQGNLLAKNIQYF. The CDR3 DNA is TGTGCCAGCAGCTTGGGACAGGGGAACTTATTAGCCAAAAACATTCAGTACTTC. The rearrangement joins TRBV5-5 to TRBJ2-4; 8 nucleotides match TRBD1. Germline CDR1 and CDR2: SGHKS and YYEKEE (reference sequence). J lost 0 bases, V lost 0 bases, and 8 bases had no gene match. This CDR3 is 18 amino acids long.

This clonotype has ten or more counts. This chain uses TRBV12-3 or TRBV12-4 with TRBJ1-5; the D is unclear. V was shortened by 6 bases and J by 0 bases, with 9 bases between the two germline ends. This CDR3 has 14 amino acids. CDR3 coding DNA: TGTGCCAGCAGCCTTCGGGGTAGCAATCAGCCCCAGCATTTT. This sequence encodes CASSLRGSNQPQHF.

This clonotype was seen ten or more times. The chain recombines TRBV14 with TRBJ1-1; TRBD1 is a possible D gene (6 bases). V was trimmed by 4 bases and J by 7 bases, leaving 16 bases between them. The CDR3 has 14 amino acids. CDR1 is SGHDN, CDR2 FVKESK, per germline. CDR3 coding DNA: TGTGCCAGCAGCCTGGGACAAGCCCCCTTTGAAGCTTTCTTT. It is translated as CASSLGQAPFEAFF.

This clonotype was seen at least ten times. The J gene is TRBJ2-1, the V gene TRBV3-1, with D perhaps TRBD1 (5 bases). From germline, CDR1 is LGHDT and CDR2 YNNKEL (reference sequence). Trimming removed 4 bases from V and 9 bases from J, with 10 bases in between. This CDR3 is 12 amino acids long. This CDR3 is CASSRLQGEQFF. The CDR3 DNA reads as TGTGCCAGCAGCCGCTTGCAGGGTGAGCAGTTCTTC.

The chain combines TRBV20-1 with TRBJ2-4; 7 bases fit TRBD1. The V gene end was trimmed by 6 bases and the J gene end by 0 bases; junction bases not matched to a gene: 5. The V gene's germline CDR1 is DFQATT and CDR2 SNEGSKA (reference sequence). The CDR3 covers 14 residues. The CDR3 DNA sequence: TGCAGTGCACCGGGACAGCTAGCCAAAAACATTCAGTACTTC. It is translated as CSAPGQLAKNIQYF.

This clonotype turned up a few times. This chain connects TRBV7-9 to TRBJ2-1, with a weak D call TRBD2 (6 bases). The germline V and J ends were trimmed by 3 bases and 6 bases, with 18 bases remaining between them. The germline V gene encodes CDR1 SEHNR and CDR2 FQNEAQ (reference sequence). This CDR3 contains 16 residues. In DNA, the CDR3 is TGTGCCAGCAGCTTCTACGGGGGATCGGGGATCAATGAGCAGTTCTTC. Encoded protein: CASSFYGGSGINEQFF.

The sample holds many counts of this clonotype. CDR3 DNA sequence: TGCAGTGCTAGAGGCCCGCAGAACACTGAAGCTTTCTTT. Translated: CSARGPQNTEAFF. The genes are TRBV20-1 and TRBJ1-1; D gene uncertain. The CDR3 runs 13 residues. V was trimmed by 1 base and J by 1 base, leaving 7 bases between them. Germline V gene lookup returns CDR1 DFQATT and CDR2 SNEGSKA (reference sequence).